This T cell receptor (beta chain) was recorded in a study of blood T cell repertoires in COVID-19. Only in-frame clones appear in the TCRdb table, and some are missing; sequencing was by immunoSEQ multiplex PCR. The table lists tens of thousands of clones, roughly 77% of them singletons. The V end was cut by 2 bases, the J end by 4 bases, with 11 bases between. Germline V gives CDR1 MNHEY, CDR2 SVGAGI. The CDR3 runs 14 residues. The sequence came from a woman aged 70 to 79 with acute or convalescent COVID-19. V and J are TRBV6-5 and TRBJ1-1; possibly TRBD1 for D (5 bases). Sequences were obtained from peripheral blood. This CDR3 reads CASSYGGLITEAFF. CDR3 nucleotide sequence: TGTGCCAGCAGTTACGGGGGACTGATCACTGAAGCTTTCTTT.